Below are 30 T cell receptor beta chains sequenced from a single sample in a study of blood T cell repertoires in COVID-19. Sequenced by immunoSEQ multiplex PCR; TCRdb stores in-frame clones only, minus some. The table includes some 110,000 clones, about three quarters detected once. The source material was peripheral blood. The receptor source for this set is a man in his 70s with acute or convalescent COVID-19.

The chain links TRBV12-3 or TRBV12-4 to TRBJ1-2; 7 bases agree with TRBD1. This CDR3 has 13 residues. V lost 8 bases and J lost 10; bases outside the gene matches: 13. The CDR3 DNA is TGTGCCAGCCTCCGGACAGGCCCTTCTTCCTACACCTTC. Protein sequence: CASLRTGPSSYTF.

This chain uses TRBV11-2 with TRBJ2-3; 9 bases fit TRBD2. The CDR3 contains 16 residues. The germline CDR1 and CDR2 sequences are SGHAT and FQNNGV. The V gene end was trimmed by 4 bases and the J gene end by 2 bases; junction bases not matched to a gene: 7. The CDR3 region is CASSSIAGVLTDTQYF. Here the CDR3 DNA reads TGTGCCAGCAGCTCCATAGCGGGAGTTCTCACAGATACGCAGTATTTT.

This clone was seen just once. The CDR3 DNA follows: TGTGCCAGTAGTAGGCAGGGGACCTCGAGGAATCAGCCCCAGCATTTT. Residues: CASSRQGTSRNQPQHF. The rearrangement links TRBV19 to TRBJ1-5; D is perhaps TRBD1 (6 bases). The CDR3 is made up of 16 amino acids. The V end was cut by 4 bases, the J end by 4 bases, with 17 bases between. CDR1 and CDR2 from the germline V gene are LNHDA and SQIVND (reference sequence).

The chain combines TRBV29-1 with TRBJ1-2; tentative D call: TRBD1 (5 bases). This CDR3 has 11 amino acids. CDR1 and CDR2 (germline): SQVTM, ANQGSEA. The V gene lost 3 bases and the J gene lost 4 bases, with 6 bases spanning the gap. The CDR3 here is CSVDQGYGYTF. CDR3 DNA: TGCAGCGTTGATCAGGGCTATGGCTACACCTTC.

The chain employs TRBV18 and TRBJ1-5; 10 nucleotides agree with TRBD1. Looked up from germline, CDR1 is KGHSH and CDR2 is LQKENI. After removal of 4 bases from V and 2 bases from J, the junction contained 2 bases not matched to a gene. The CDR3 extends over 15 amino acids. The chain's CDR3 is CASSLGTGGNQPQHF. The CDR3 DNA reads as TGTGCCAGCTCACTGGGGACAGGGGGCAATCAGCCCCAGCATTTT.

This clone was observed once. This sequence joins TRBV24-1 and TRBJ2-2; D might be TRBD1 (7 bases). The CDR3 has 17 amino acids. Germline-derived CDR1 and CDR2 are KGHDR and SFDVKD. The germline V and J ends were trimmed by 4 bases and 4 bases, with 18 bases remaining between them. DNA of the CDR3: TGTGCCACCAGTGACAGACCGCAGGGGGGACTCACCGGGGAGCTGTTTTTT. Translating gives CATSDRPQGGLTGELFF.

The rearrangement links TRBV5-6 to TRBJ1-5; maybe TRBD1 (6 bases). V lost 4 bases, J lost 0 bases, and 8 bases lay in between. The CDR3 consists of 14 residues. Germline lookup yields CDR1 SGHDT and CDR2 YYEEEE. The CDR3 coding sequence is TGTGCCAGCAGCCGGACAGATAGCAATCAGCCCCAGCATTTT. It codes for CASSRTDSNQPQHF.

This rearrangement joins TRBV7-3 to TRBJ1-1; 7 nucleotides match TRBD1. This CDR3 spans 14 amino acids. Germline loops: CDR1 SGHTA, CDR2 FQGTGA. V was clipped by 3 bases and J by 7 bases; unmatched bases: 8. CDR3: CASSLSGGTREAFF. CDR3 bases: TGTGCCAGCAGCTTGTCAGGGGGGACGCGTGAAGCTTTCTTT.

The rearrangement joins TRBV24-1 to TRBJ2-5; 10 nucleotides match TRBD1. V trimming: 3 bases; J trimming: 1 base; junction bases outside the gene matches: 4. Germline V gene data show CDR1 as KGHDR and CDR2 as SFDVKD. The CDR3 loop spans 16 amino acids. DNA for the CDR3: TGTGCCACCAGTGATCCGACAGGGGGCGGCCAAGAGACCCAGTACTTC. Translating gives CATSDPTGGGQETQYF.

The rearrangement uses TRBV4-2 and TRBJ2-3; tentative D call: TRBD2 (6 bases). CDR3 length equals 13 residues. Trimming removed 1 base from V and 11 bases from J, with 13 bases in between. Germline assignment: CDR1 LGHNA and CDR2 YNFKEQ. The CDR3, as DNA: TGTGCCAGCAGCCAAGTGGAGGAGGGTGGGCAGTATTTT. It is translated as CASSQVEEGGQYF.

This clone was observed once. The chain combines TRBV30 with TRBJ2-5; no clear D. The CDR3 extends over 12 amino acids. Germline CDR1 and CDR2: GTSNPN and SVGIG (reference sequence). Deletions cut 0 bases from V and 9 bases from J, with 11 bases between. CDR3 coding DNA: TGTGCCTGGAGTGTGGATCGGGTGGCCCAGTACTTC. Its protein is CAWSVDRVAQYF.

This chain connects TRBV2 to TRBJ1-5, with TRBD1 identical over 7 bases. Germline V gene data show CDR1 as SNHLY and CDR2 as FYNNEI. With 4 bases clipped from V and 3 bases from J, the junction kept 6 bases outside the gene matches. This CDR3 comprises 15 residues. CDR3 nucleotides: TGTGCCAGCAGTGGGCCAGGGGGAAACAATCAGCCCCAGCATTTT. Amino acids: CASSGPGGNNQPQHF.

The chain recombines TRBV5-4 with TRBJ1-6; maybe TRBD1 (6 bases). CDR3 length: 15 residues. Trimming stripped 4 bases from V and 9 bases from J, with 17 bases between. From germline, CDR1 is SGHNT and CDR2 YYREEE (reference sequence). The CDR3 sequence is CASSPQGQYTSPLHF. DNA for the CDR3: TGTGCCAGCAGCCCACAGGGCCAGTACACTTCACCCCTCCACTTT. The variable domain in full, with the rest retrieved from reference TRBV5-4 and TRBJ1-6, is ETGVTQSPTHLIKTRGQQVTLRCSSQSGHNTVSWYQQALGQGPQFIFQYYREEENGRGNFPPRFSGLQFPNYSSELNVNALELDDSALYLCASSPQGQYTSPLHFGNGTRLTVT.

This chain links TRBV7-2 with TRBJ1-6, with 9 bases matching TRBD1. Germline CDR1 reads SGHTA; CDR2 reads FQGNSA. This CDR3 contains 16 residues. V shed 2 bases and J 5 bases; nucleotides not matched to a gene: 4. The CDR3 DNA is TGTGCCAGCAGCTTAACCGGGACAGGGAATAATTCACCCCTCCACTTT. Translated, it gives CASSLTGTGNNSPLHF. Based on the CDR3 plus reference TRBV7-2 and TRBJ1-6, the full variable domain is GAGVSQSPSNKVTEKGKDVELRCDPISGHTALYWYRQSLGQGLEFLIYFQGNSAPDKSGLPSDRFSAERTGGSVSTLTIQRTQQEDSAVYLCASSLTGTGNNSPLHFGNGTRLTVT.

V is TRBV4-1 and J is TRBJ2-3; 8 nucleotides line up with TRBD2. Unmatched junction bases numbered 15, after V lost 4 bases and J lost 3 bases. The CDR3 is made up of 18 amino acids. CDR1 is MGHRA and CDR2 is YSYEKL in the germline V gene. CDR3 loop: CASSPRLGRGPQTDTQYF. CDR3 DNA: TGCGCCAGCAGCCCCCGCCTCGGGAGGGGACCCCAAACAGATACGCAGTATTTT.

CDR3 in amino acids: CASRGTGDSYEQYF. The CDR3 nucleotides are TGTGCCAGCAGGGGGACAGGAGACTCCTACGAGCAGTACTTC. The chain recombines TRBV28 with TRBJ2-7, with TRBD1 identical over 8 bases. Germline V lookup: CDR1 MDHEN, CDR2 SYDVKM. CDR3 length: 14 residues. V shed 6 bases and J 0 bases; nucleotides not matched to a gene: 4.

This CDR3 is CASTYGPTEAFF. The CDR3 coding sequence is TGTGCCAGTACCTATGGGCCCACTGAAGCTTTCTTT. The chain joins TRBV19 to TRBJ1-1; D gene ambiguous. CDR3 length equals 12 residues. Germline values: CDR1 LNHDA, CDR2 SQIVND (reference sequence). The germline V and J ends were trimmed by 7 bases and 4 bases, with 10 bases remaining between them.

The chain links TRBV24-1 to TRBJ1-2; no definite D call. Trimming took 3 bases from V and 6 from J, leaving 4 bases between them. The CDR3 sequence is 11 residues long. Germline values: CDR1 KGHDR, CDR2 SFDVKD. CDR3 residues: CATSDINGYTF. CDR3 bases: TGTGCCACCAGTGATATCAATGGCTACACCTTC.

This chain connects TRBV20-1 to TRBJ1-3, with 8 bases matching TRBD1. Germline V gene sequence: CDR1 DFQATT, CDR2 SNEGSKA (reference sequence). Trimming cost V 3 bases and J 4 bases; bases outside gene matches: 5. The CDR3 totals 14 residues. Here the CDR3 reads CSASQGAPGNTIYF. In DNA, the CDR3 is TGCAGTGCTAGTCAGGGGGCTCCCGGAAACACCATATATTTT.

Only a few counts were recorded for this clone. The V and J genes are TRBV30 and TRBJ1-2; D may be TRBD1 (5 bases). Germline loops: CDR1 GTSNPN, CDR2 SVGIG (reference sequence). V was shortened by 4 bases and J by 8 bases, with 14 bases between the two germline ends. This CDR3 is built from 12 residues. The chain's CDR3 is CAWNNQGGGYTF. Here the CDR3 DNA reads TGTGCCTGGAATAATCAGGGCGGAGGCTACACCTTC.

The chain carries TRBV6-2 or TRBV6-3 and TRBJ2-7; a possible D gene is TRBD1 (5 bases). This CDR3 region has 16 residues. CDR1 and CDR2 from the germline V gene are MNHEY and SVGEGT. The V end lost 5 bases, the J end lost 5 bases, and 22 bases lay between the germline ends. The CDR3 bases are TGTGCCAGCAGTCTTTGGGTCGTGGCAGGGCGGCACGAGCAGTACTTC. It yields the protein CASSLWVVAGRHEQYF.

The J gene is TRBJ1-4, the V gene TRBV20-1; D not resolved. The germline gives CDR1 DFQATT, CDR2 SNEGSKA (reference sequence). The ends were cut back, 3 bases at V and 5 bases at J, with 13 bases in the middle. The CDR3 contains 14 residues. CDR3: CSASDRRGNEKLFF. The CDR3 region has the DNA TGCAGTGCTAGTGACCGGAGAGGAAATGAAAAACTGTTTTTT.

This sequence joins TRBV30 and TRBJ1-2; 8 bases are a match to TRBD1. The germline gives CDR1 GTSNPN, CDR2 SVGIG (reference sequence). The CDR3 spans 14 residues. Trimming at V came to 0 bases and at J to 3 bases, leaving 3 bases not matched to a gene. CDR3 coding DNA: TGTGCCTGGAGTGTCTGGACAGGGCACTATGGCTACACCTTC. Translated, it gives CAWSVWTGHYGYTF. Looking up the rest from reference TRBV30 and TRBJ1-2 gives the full variable domain: SQTIHQWPATLVQPVGSPLSLECTVEGTSNPNLYWYRQAAGRGLQLLFYSVGIGQISSEVPQNLSASRPQDRQFILSSKKLLLSDSGFYLCAWSVWTGHYGYTFGSGTRLTVV.

This clone showed up just a few times. The V gene is TRBV28, the J gene TRBJ1-2; 8 bases line up with TRBD1. The trim removed 6 bases at V and 7 bases at J, leaving 7 bases unmatched. The CDR3 covers 13 residues. CDR1 is MDHEN, CDR2 SYDVKM, per germline. CDR3 region: CASSSGQVGGYTF. The CDR3 bases are TGTGCCAGCAGCTCGGGACAGGTGGGTGGCTACACCTTC.

The rearrangement links TRBV5-4 to TRBJ1-5; D gene unclear. V was pared by 4 bases and J by 0 bases, with 5 bases between. The germline gives CDR1 SGHNT, CDR2 YYREEE (reference sequence). This CDR3 has 13 residues. The DNA of the CDR3 is TGTGCCAGCAGCCAGGATAGCAATCAGCCCCAGCATTTT. This translates into CASSQDSNQPQHF.

This chain joins TRBV6-6 and TRBJ2-2; 9 bases match TRBD2. The V gene end was trimmed by 7 bases and the J gene end by 0 bases; junction bases not matched to a gene: 6. This CDR3 has 16 amino acids. CDR1 MNHNY and CDR2 SVGAGI come from the germline V gene (reference sequence). CDR3: CASKILAGANTGELFF. The CDR3 DNA is TGTGCCAGCAAAATATTAGCGGGGGCGAACACCGGGGAGCTGTTTTTT.

This chain joins TRBV11-1 and TRBJ2-1, with TRBD2 identical over 9 bases. V lost 5 bases to trimming and J lost 4 bases; unmatched junction nucleotides: 9. The CDR3 consists of 16 residues. Per germline, CDR1 SGHAT and CDR2 FQDESV (reference sequence). In nucleotides, the CDR3 is TGTGCCAGCAGCCCTCGTTCTAGCGGGGTTTACAATGAGCAGTTCTTC. It yields the protein CASSPRSSGVYNEQFF.

CDR3 sequence: CASSQLGVTGELFF. The CDR3, as DNA: TGTGCCAGCAGCCAATTAGGAGTCACCGGGGAGCTGTTTTTT. The gene calls are TRBV14 and TRBJ2-2, with no clear D. The CDR3 contains 14 residues. V lost 2 bases to trimming and J lost 4 bases, with 8 bases between them. Germline V gene data show CDR1 as SGHDN and CDR2 as FVKESK.

The CDR3 sequence: CASSFAGGGNTQYF. CDR3 in DNA: TGTGCCAGCAGTTTTGCGGGGGGCGGGAATACGCAGTATTTT. The V and J genes are TRBV28 and TRBJ2-3; 8 bases align to TRBD2. This CDR3 has 14 amino acids. The ends lost 3 bases at V and 7 bases at J; junction bases unmatched: 6. CDR1 is MDHEN and CDR2 is SYDVKM in the germline V gene.

The chain is built from TRBV2 and TRBJ1-2; 7 bases are shared with TRBD1. CDR3 length: 13 amino acids. Germline CDR1 and CDR2: SNHLY and FYNNEI. V lost 6 bases, J lost 4 bases, and 5 bases stayed unmatched. The CDR3 spells CASSPGQFYGYTF. The CDR3 nucleotides are TGTGCCAGCAGCCCGGGACAGTTCTATGGCTACACCTTC. The full variable domain, with the rest looked up from reference TRBV2 and TRBJ1-2, is EPEVTQTPSHQVTQMGQEVILRCVPISNHLYFYWYRQILGQKVEFLVSFYNNEISEKSEIFDDQFSVERPDGSNFTLKIRSTKLEDSAMYFCASSPGQFYGYTFGSGTRLTVV.